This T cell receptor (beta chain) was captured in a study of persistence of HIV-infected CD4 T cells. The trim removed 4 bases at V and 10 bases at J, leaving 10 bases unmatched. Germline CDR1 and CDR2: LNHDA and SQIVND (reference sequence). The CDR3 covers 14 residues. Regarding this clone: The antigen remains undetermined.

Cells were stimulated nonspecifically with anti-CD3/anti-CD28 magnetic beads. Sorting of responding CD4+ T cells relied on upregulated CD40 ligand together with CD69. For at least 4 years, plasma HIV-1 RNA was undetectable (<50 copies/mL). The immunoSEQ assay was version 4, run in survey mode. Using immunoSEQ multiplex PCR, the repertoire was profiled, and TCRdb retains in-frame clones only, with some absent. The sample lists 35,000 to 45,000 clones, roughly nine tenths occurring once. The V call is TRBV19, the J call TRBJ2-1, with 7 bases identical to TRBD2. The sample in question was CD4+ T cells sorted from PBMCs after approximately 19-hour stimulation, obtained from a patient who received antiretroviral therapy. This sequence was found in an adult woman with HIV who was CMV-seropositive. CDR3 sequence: CASSTTRGVTEQFF. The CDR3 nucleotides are TGTGCCAGTAGTACGACTCGGGGGGTTACAGAGCAGTTCTTC.